This T cell receptor beta chain stems from a study of OX40 agonist ivuxolimab in advanced cancers. Study overall: The dose-escalation cohort had hepatocellular carcinoma, melanoma, renal cell or head and neck cancer.

Patients with a history of autoimmune disease or on systemic immunosuppression were excluded. The sampling schedule covered blood at baseline, cycle 4 day 1, and cycle 7 day 1. The CDR3 loop spans 14 amino acids. Germline V gives CDR1 SGHKS, CDR2 YYEKEE (reference sequence). V lost 3 bases, J lost 3 bases, and 5 bases stayed unmatched. Sequencing used immunoSEQ multiplex PCR; TCRdb keeps in-frame clones, though not all of them. The table shows approximately 75,000 clones, with roughly 84% occurring only once. Sequenced material: CD4+ or CD8+ T cells sorted from blood, taken in a trial of the OX40 agonist ivuxolimab. The clonotype was recovered from an adult with an advanced solid tumor such as melanoma, head and neck, liver or kidney cancer. The chain uses TRBV5-5 and TRBJ1-1; 7 bases map to TRBD1. DNA for the CDR3: TGTGCCAGCAGCTCGACAGGGAGAGACACTGAAGCTTTCTTT. Amino acid sequence: CASSSTGRDTEAFF.